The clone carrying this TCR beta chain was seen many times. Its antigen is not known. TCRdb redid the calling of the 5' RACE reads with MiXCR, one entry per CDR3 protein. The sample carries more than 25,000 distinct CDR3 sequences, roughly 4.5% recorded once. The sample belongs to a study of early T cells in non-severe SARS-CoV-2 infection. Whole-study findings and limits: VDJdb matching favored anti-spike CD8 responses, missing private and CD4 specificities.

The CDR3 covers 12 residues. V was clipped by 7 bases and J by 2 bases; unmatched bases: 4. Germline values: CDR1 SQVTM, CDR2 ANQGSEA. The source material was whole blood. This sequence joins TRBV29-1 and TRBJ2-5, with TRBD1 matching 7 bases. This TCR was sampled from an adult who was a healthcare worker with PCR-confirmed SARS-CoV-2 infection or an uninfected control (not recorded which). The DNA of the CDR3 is TGCAGCGGTCAACAGGGGCAAGAGACCCAGTACTTC. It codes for CSGQQGQETQYF.